A selection of T cell receptor beta chains follows, all from one sample in a study of blood T cell repertoires in COVID-19. Data came from immunoSEQ multiplex PCR; TCRdb stores just in-frame clones and leaves some out. The sample includes some 120,000 clones, approximately 87% of them seen just once. Sequencing was carried out using peripheral blood. Receptors originate from a woman in her sixties or seventies with acute or convalescent COVID-19. The CDR3 runs from the conserved cysteine through the conserved F or W. D genes are given only for firm matches. Clone size is not always given. Where it is, it says once, few, many or a class for expanded clones.

D gene,clone size,V gene,J gene,CDR3 DNA,CDR3 protein
TRBD1,once,TRBV5-1,TRBJ2-2,TGCGCCAGCAGCCCAGGGGGATCCGGGGAGCTGTTTTTT,CASSPGGSGELFF
.,few,TRBV4-1,TRBJ1-6,TGCGCCAGCAGCCAAGTCATAGGGGCCGGGAATTCACCCCTCCACTTT,CASSQVIGAGNSPLHF
TRBD1,.,TRBV3-1/TRBV3-2,TRBJ1-5,TGTGCCAGCAGCACAGGGGGCTCTAGCAATCAGCCCCAGCATTTT,CASSTGGSSNQPQHF
TRBD1,.,TRBV9,TRBJ2-7,TGTGCCAGCAGCTCTGGGCGGGACAGGACCTACGAGCAGTACTTC,CASSSGRDRTYEQYF
.,.,TRBV19,TRBJ2-7,TGTGCCAGTAATCAGGGGATTAGCTACGAGCAGTACTTC,CASNQGISYEQYF
.,.,TRBV9,TRBJ1-3,TGTGCCAGCAGCGTAGCAGGACTGTACTCTGGAAACACCATATATTTT,CASSVAGLYSGNTIYF
.,.,TRBV20-1,TRBJ1-2,TGCAGTGCTAGTGGCAACCTAGGGGATGGCTACACCTTC,CSASGNLGDGYTF
TRBD2,.,TRBV20-1,TRBJ2-1,TGCAGTGCTAGTCTAGCGGGAGGTAGGAATGAGCAGTTCTTC,CSASLAGGRNEQFF
.,.,TRBV6-4,TRBJ1-2,TGTGCCAGCAGTGATACGGGGAGGAATGGCTACACCTTC,CASSDTGRNGYTF
.,.,TRBV28,TRBJ1-1,TGTGCCAGCAGTTTAGATACGTCGGCGAGGATGACTGAAGCTTTCTTT,CASSLDTSARMTEAFF
TRBD1,.,TRBV2,TRBJ1-2,TGTGCCAGCAGGGGGGACAGGGCCCCAAGGGGCGGCTACACCTTC,CASRGDRAPRGGYTF
.,.,TRBV5-6,TRBJ1-2,TGTGCCAGCCTTACCTGGGACACCGTTAACTATGGCTACACCTTC,CASLTWDTVNYGYTF